One and the same sample provided the 12 T cell receptor beta chains below, sequenced in a study of cytomegalovirus exposure and HLA in healthy donors. In the PCR, 60 Vbeta and 13 Jbeta primers were used. Libraries were prepared by immunoSEQ multiplex PCR; TCRdb keeps only in-frame clonotypes and omits some of them. The table has some 150,000 clones, more than 75% seen once; the top ten hold around 5.5%. Sequencing used PBMCs. Every receptor here comes from a woman in her 30s in good health and CMV-seronegative.

The chain employs TRBV6-5 and TRBJ1-2, with D hard to call. Trimming shortened V by 0 bases and J by 7 bases, and 15 bases separated the two germline ends. The CDR3 runs to 15 residues. CDR1 MNHEY and CDR2 SVGAGI come from the germline V gene. The CDR3 DNA sequence: TGTGCCAGCAGTTACTCTTTGCTACTGGACTGTGGCTACACCTTC. This translates into CASSYSLLLDCGYTF.

This chain joins TRBV27 and TRBJ2-3, with 11 nucleotides matching TRBD2. CDR1 and CDR2 (germline): MNHEY, SMNVEV (reference sequence). Germline trimming cut 6 bases from V and 7 bases from J; bases unmatched to any gene: 9. This CDR3 comprises 15 residues. The DNA for the CDR3 is TGTGCCAGCAGACCGGGACTAGCGGCCCCGTATACGCAGTATTTT. It translates to CASRPGLAAPYTQYF.

The rearrangement uses TRBV4-3 and TRBJ1-5; 8 bases are a match to TRBD1. V trimming: 4 bases; J trimming: 2 bases; junction bases outside the gene matches: 7. Germline CDR1 LGHNA, CDR2 YSLEER. CDR3 length: 16 residues. DNA for the CDR3: TGCGCCAGCAGCCCCCGAGCAGGGGGCGGCAATCAGCCCCAGCATTTT. It translates to CASSPRAGGGNQPQHF.

The chain employs TRBV10-1 and TRBJ2-7, with 7 nucleotides matching TRBD2. Germline CDR1 WNHNN, CDR2 SYGVQD (reference sequence). Losses at the gene ends were 9 bases for V and 4 bases for J; bases not matched to a gene: 9. This CDR3 is built from 13 residues. Written as DNA, the CDR3 is TGCGCCAGGGGGGGGAACACCGGGTACGAGCAGTACTTC. Its translation is CARGGNTGYEQYF.

The chain joins TRBV14 to TRBJ1-2; 7 bases are a match to TRBD1. Germline trimming cut 0 bases from V and 10 bases from J; bases unmatched to any gene: 14. The CDR3 contains 16 residues. Germline CDR1 SGHDN, CDR2 FVKESK. CDR3 in amino acids: CASSQDIGRGSLNYTF. The CDR3 nucleotides read TGTGCCAGCAGCCAAGATATTGGCAGGGGGAGTCTTAACTACACCTTC.

Notes on this clone: The junction does not match germline at one end; this may be a read error. The V call is TRBV7-8, the J call TRBJ2-7; D remains ambiguous. Germline CDR1 and CDR2: SGHVS and FQNEAQ. The CDR3 has 11 residues. The CDR3 DNA follows: TGTGCCAGCAGCTTCTCCCACGAGCAGTACTTC. Protein product: CASSFSHEQYF.

In its sample, this clone was seen once. This sequence joins TRBV27 and TRBJ2-1, with a possible D match to TRBD2 (5 bases). Trimming removed 6 bases from V and 5 bases from J, with 20 bases in between. Looked up from germline, CDR1 is MNHEY and CDR2 is SMNVEV (reference sequence). This CDR3 is built from 16 residues. The chain's CDR3 is CASSSLPGSSNNEQFF. The CDR3 nucleotides are TGTGCCAGCAGCTCCCTACCGGGATCGAGTAACAATGAGCAGTTCTTC.

The J gene is TRBJ1-4, the V gene TRBV19, with TRBD1 as a possible D gene (6 bases). CDR3 size: 15 residues. Germline assignment: CDR1 LNHDA and CDR2 SQIVND (reference sequence). V gave up 6 bases and J gave up 8 bases, with 19 bases separating them. The CDR3: CASSIQGNFQEKLFF. The CDR3 DNA reads TGTGCCAGTAGCATACAGGGTAACTTTCAGGAAAAACTGTTTTTT.

Regarding this clone: Germline is not matched at one junction end, which may reflect a read error. J is TRBJ1-1 and V is TRBV7-9; D possibly corresponds to TRBD1 (5 bases). The CDR3 totals 15 residues. Germline V gives CDR1 SEHNR, CDR2 FQNEAQ (reference sequence). The CDR3 region is CSSSAPGGVGTEAFF. The CDR3 DNA sequence: TGTTCCAGCAGCGCACCCGGGGGGGTGGGGACTGAAGCTTTCTTT.

The V and J genes are TRBV28 and TRBJ2-7; TRBD2 is a possible D gene (7 bases). This CDR3 region has 15 residues. Per germline, CDR1 MDHEN and CDR2 SYDVKM. V lost 7 bases and J lost 3, with 19 bases in between. The CDR3 loop is CASTNGGLQGYEQYF. DNA for the CDR3: TGTGCCAGCACCAATGGGGGACTACAGGGCTACGAGCAGTACTTC.

This clone was counted a few times. The chain combines TRBV6-5 with TRBJ2-7, with 8 nucleotides matching TRBD1. V lost 8 bases, J lost 3 bases, and 6 bases stayed unmatched. Per germline, CDR1 MNHEY and CDR2 SVGAGI. This CDR3 contains 13 residues. CDR3 sequence (DNA): TGTGCCAGCCGAGGTGGACAGGGCTACGAGCAGTACTTC. This encodes CASRGGQGYEQYF.

The chain has TRBV9 and TRBJ2-5; D is undetermined. The CDR3 covers 13 residues. Germline CDR1 and CDR2: SGDLS and YYNGEE. V shed 4 bases and J shed 5 bases, with 12 bases lying between them. CDR3 DNA: TGTGCCAGCAGCCCCTGGGCCGGTGAGACCCAGTACTTC. Its protein product is CASSPWAGETQYF. Combining the CDR3 with reference TRBV9 and TRBJ2-5 gives the whole variable domain DSGVTQTPKHLITATGQRVTLRCSPRSGDLSVYWYQQSLDQGLQFLIQYYNGEERAKGNILERFSAQQFPDLHSELNLSSLELGDSALYFCASSPWAGETQYFGPGTRLLVL.